Below are 7 T cell receptor beta chains sequenced from a single sample in a study of blood T cell repertoires in COVID-19. Repertoires were generated with immunoSEQ multiplex PCR, while TCRdb's copy carries only in-frame clones and drops some. Counted here are 200,000 or so clones, 80% to 90% occurring once; the ten biggest clones make up around 12%. Material for sequencing was peripheral blood. The source of these receptors is a woman at least 80 years old with COVID-19, enrolled during active disease.

This chain links TRBV11-2 with TRBJ2-2; D is uncertain. V gave up 4 bases and J gave up 8 bases, with 14 bases separating them. Germline-derived CDR1 and CDR2 are SGHAT and FQNNGV. The CDR3 is made up of 14 amino acids. The CDR3 sequence is CASSSASGRGELFF. CDR3 in DNA: TGTGCCAGCAGCTCAGCTTCTGGGCGAGGGGAGCTGTTTTTT.

V gene TRBV15 combines with J gene TRBJ1-2; the D gene is possibly TRBD1 (5 bases). Germline CDR1 LNHNV, CDR2 YYDKDF (reference sequence). Between the trimmed V and J ends, which lost 0 bases and 4 bases, there was a span of 12 bases. The CDR3 has 15 residues. CDR3 region: CATSRDIDRSYGYTF. The CDR3 nucleotides are TGTGCCACCAGCAGAGATATAGACAGATCCTATGGCTACACCTTC.

This rearrangement joins TRBV5-1 to TRBJ2-1; 7 positions agree with TRBD2. The J segment lost 8 bases and the V segment lost 2 bases, leaving 7 bases of the junction unmatched. CDR1 and CDR2 from the germline V gene are SGHRS and YFSETQ. The CDR3 is made up of 14 amino acids. The DNA of the CDR3 is TGCGCCAGCAGCTTTTTGCGGGGGATCTATGAGCAGTTCTTC. Translation: CASSFLRGIYEQFF.

The chain recombines TRBV2 with TRBJ1-2, with 8 bases lining up with TRBD1. The CDR3 totals 14 residues. V lost 3 bases and J lost 4; bases outside the gene matches: 4. Germline CDR1 reads SNHLY; CDR2 reads FYNNEI. The CDR3 bases are TGTGCCAGCAGTGAGCTACAGGGGGTCTATGGCTACACCTTC. This sequence encodes CASSELQGVYGYTF.

This chain joins TRBV9 and TRBJ1-1, with D unresolved. V dropped 0 bases and J dropped 5 bases, with 14 bases sitting between them. Germline CDR1 is SGDLS and CDR2 is YYNGEE. The CDR3 sequence is 15 residues long. CDR3 bases: TGTGCCAGCAGCGTAGGGTCCGCAACAATAACTGAAGCTTTCTTT. Translated: CASSVGSATITEAFF.

This chain uses TRBV3-1 (or the pseudogene TRBV3-2) with TRBJ2-3, with 13 positions matching TRBD2. The V gene's germline CDR1 is LGHDT and CDR2 YNNKEL (reference sequence). The CDR3 runs to 15 residues. Trimming at V came to 4 bases and at J to 5 bases, leaving 3 bases not matched to a gene. Here the CDR3 reads CASSPRLAGGDTQYF. The CDR3 nucleotides are TGTGCCAGCAGCCCTAGACTAGCGGGAGGAGATACGCAGTATTTT.

The V and J genes are TRBV4-1 and TRBJ1-1; the match to TRBD1 covers 8 bases. With V trimmed by 1 base and J by 6 bases, 4 bases remained unmatched. The CDR3 has 14 amino acids. Germline V gene sequence: CDR1 MGHRA, CDR2 YSYEKL. This chain's CDR3 is CASSQGDRPPEAFF. CDR3 sequence (DNA): TGCGCCAGCAGCCAAGGGGACAGGCCCCCTGAAGCTTTCTTT.